This TCR beta chain was captured by sequencing in a study of T and B cells in COVID-19 patients. Multiplex PCR with BIOMED2 TRB-A/B primer pools amplified TRB rearrangements. Via MiXCR, TCRdb re-called the multiplex PCR reads, giving one row per CDR3 protein. The sample contains 6,000 to 7,500 distinct CDR3 sequences, roughly 30% of which appear only once. On this clonotype itself: Its antigen is undetermined.

This CDR3 contains 16 residues. V was cut by 0 bases and J by 6 bases, with 18 bases left in between. Germline CDR1 reads LGHNA; CDR2 reads YSLEER. From blood, about 220-500 ng of genomic DNA served as TRB template. Study-wide results and limits: Patients with COVID-19 reportedly showed strongly skewed T cell receptor beta variable and joining gene usage.

The sample comprised blood. V gene TRBV4-3 combines with J gene TRBJ2-7; D is tentatively TRBD1 or TRBD2 (6 bases each). The sequence came from a human donor with active COVID-19. The CDR3 is CASSQDSRGATGEQYF. The CDR3 DNA sequence: TGCGCCAGCAGCCAAGATTCGAGGGGGGCGACGGGCGAGCAGTACTTC.